This T cell receptor (beta chain) was recovered during a study of shared clonotypes between healthy human individuals. This clone was picked up a small number of times. The assay was immunoSEQ multiplex PCR, and TCRdb's table has in-frame clones only and misses some. The sample carries 600,000 to 700,000 clones, 73% recorded once. The sequence derives from a woman aged 25 to 39 in good health. Material for sequencing was memory CD4+ T cells sorted from blood. Subset noted: CD45RA-negative fraction.

DNA for the CDR3: TGCGCCAGCAGTGAAAGCGGGAGATCAGATACGCAGTATTTT. Translated: CASSESGRSDTQYF. The J gene is TRBJ2-3, the V gene TRBV10-1; the match to TRBD2 covers 8 bases. Losses at the gene ends were 3 bases for V and 4 bases for J; bases not matched to a gene: 3. This CDR3 comprises 14 residues. The germline V gene has CDR1 WNHNN and CDR2 SYGVQD (reference sequence).